The clone carrying this T cell receptor beta chain showed up just once. The record originates from a study of cytomegalovirus exposure and HLA in healthy donors. Only in-frame clones appear in the TCRdb table, and some are missing; sequencing was by immunoSEQ multiplex PCR. This table has some 210,000 clones, 80% to 90% appearing once. Between the trimmed V and J ends, which lost 6 bases and 0 bases, there was a span of 11 bases. The germline V gene has CDR1 MNHEY and CDR2 SMNVEV (reference sequence). CDR3 length: 15 residues. This TCR derives from a woman between 18 and 29 years old in good health and CMV-seropositive. V gene TRBV27 combines with J gene TRBJ1-4; D ambiguous. Sequencing input: PBMCs. CDR3 loop: CASREQSATNEKLFF. CDR3 DNA: TGTGCCAGCAGAGAACAGTCGGCAACTAATGAAAAACTGTTTTTT. The full variable domain, with the rest looked up from reference TRBV27 and TRBJ1-4, is EAQVTQNPRYLITVTGKKLTVTCSQNMNHEYMSWYRQDPGLGLRQIYYSMNVEVTDKGDVPEGYKVSRKEKRNFPLILESPSPNQTSLYFCASREQSATNEKLFFGSGTQLSVL.